The entry below describes one TCR beta chain. Its matching antigen is unknown. This record belongs to a study of cytomegalovirus exposure and HLA in healthy donors. Whole-study findings and limits: Among TCR beta chains, those listed as cytomegalovirus-associated numbered some 160. One later analysis reportedly identified an Asian-associated ancestry cluster that showed fewer N-insertions than the roughly 600-donor mean.

CDR1 is MDHEN and CDR2 is SYDVKM in the germline V gene. The J segment lost 4 bases and the V segment lost 3 bases, leaving 11 bases of the junction unmatched. This CDR3 comprises 16 residues. PCR used 60 Vbeta primers and 13 Jbeta primers. Some clones are missing from TCRdb's copy, which holds only in-frame ones; the method was immunoSEQ multiplex PCR. Its listing shows roughly 30,000 clones. The genes are TRBV28 and TRBJ2-5; 7 nucleotides agree with TRBD1. The TCR originated in a woman aged 35 to 49 in good health and CMV-seropositive. The sequencing sample was made of PBMCs. The CDR3, as DNA: TGTGCCAGCAGTTTGCACGGACAGGAGCGGAGAGAGACCCAGTACTTC. It codes for CASSLHGQERRETQYF.